These 4 T cell receptor beta chains share one sample of origin, sequenced in a study of human T cells and chemical hapten exposure. From the RACE reads, TCRdb called clonotypes with MiXCR, one entry per CDR3 protein. The sample has a few hundred thousand distinct CDR3 sequences; just under 6.5% are singletons. Documented time point: patch test 2, 6 weeks after DPC sensitization. Treatment indicated: therapeutic diphenylcyclopropenone sensitization with weekly scalp DPC. Here the sequenced sample was whole blood, taken in connection with sensitization to the hapten diphenylcyclopropenone (DPC). The source of these receptors is a woman aged 18-35 years with alopecia areata. Some clones in this sample may be carry-over from other donors' samples.

The genes are TRBV23-1 and TRBJ1-6, with 11 positions matching TRBD1. TRBV23-1 is an ORF, and what it does is uncertain. Losses at the gene ends were 1 base for V and 0 bases for J; bases not matched to a gene: 5. The CDR3 is 19 amino acids. This CDR3 reads CASSQCAGTGGSYNSPLHF. DNA for the CDR3: TGCGCCAGCAGTCAATGTGCCGGGACAGGGGGCTCCTATAATTCACCCCTCCACTTT.

This clonotype was seen a handful of times. The genes are TRBV6-1 and TRBJ1-6; no reliable D call. The CDR3 spans 17 residues. V lost 7 bases and J lost 2, with 18 bases in between. Germline V gene lookup returns CDR1 MNHNS and CDR2 SASEGT. Written as DNA, the CDR3 is TGTGCCAGCACTCCTTTCATGGCGGAACCCTATAATTCACCCCTCCACTTT. It specifies CASTPFMAEPYNSPLHF.

V gene TRBV27 combines with J gene TRBJ2-7, with a tentative D call TRBD2 (7 bases). The length of the CDR3 is 13 residues. Trimming pared 3 bases from V and 7 bases from J, leaving 13 bases between. Germline loops: CDR1 MNHEY, CDR2 SMNVEV (reference sequence). CDR3 sequence (DNA): TGTGCCAGCAGTTTTCGGGGGGCAAGAGAGCAGTACTTC. Its translation: CASSFRGAREQYF.

J is TRBJ2-4 and V is TRBV12-3 or TRBV12-4; 11 nucleotides align to TRBD1. The J segment lost 8 bases and the V segment lost 4 bases, leaving 7 bases of the junction unmatched. The CDR3 length is 15 residues. The CDR3 sequence: CASSSRDRGVDIQYF. The CDR3 bases are TGTGCCAGCAGTTCCCGGGACAGGGGGGTGGACATTCAGTACTTC.